This T cell receptor beta chain was identified during a study of T cell repertoires in cytomegalovirus infection. There are many counts of this clonotype. Its antigen remains unidentified. Study conclusions and caveats: There were carriers of CMV plus the relevant HLA, and cumulative public TCR beta family frequency identified them.

TCRdb reprocessed the reads via MiXCR and lists one record per CDR3 protein. Of under 350,000 distinct CDR3 sequences listed, over 7.5% are singletons. Germline V gene sequence: CDR1 SGHTA, CDR2 FQGNSA. The ends were cut back, 4 bases at V and 0 bases at J, with 13 bases in the middle. This CDR3 comprises 16 residues. What was sequenced was PBMCs. The receptor was derived from a human donor in good health (CMV status not recorded). Some clones in this sample may be carry-over from other donors' samples. The J gene is TRBJ2-1, the V gene TRBV7-2; maybe TRBD2 (6 bases). CDR3 residues: CASSSDSGRSYNEQFF. Written as DNA, the CDR3 is TGTGCCAGCAGCTCAGATAGCGGCCGCTCCTACAATGAGCAGTTCTTC.